The clone carrying this TCR beta chain has more than one count but fewer than ten. TCRdb re-called the RACE reads with MiXCR, one entry per CDR3 protein. Among 100,000 or so distinct CDR3 sequences listed, approximately 36% were seen once. This specimen comes from a study of human T cells and chemical hapten exposure. Indicated time point: patch test 3, about 24 weeks after DPC sensitization. Treatment here: therapeutic diphenylcyclopropenone sensitization with weekly scalp DPC. Germline-derived CDR1 and CDR2 are DFQATT and SNEGSKA (reference sequence). V trimming: 3 bases; J trimming: 4 bases; junction bases outside the gene matches: 2. This CDR3 is built from 14 residues.

The rearrangement joins TRBV20-1 to TRBJ2-7; 14 bases agree with TRBD2. The specimen comprised whole blood, sampled in connection with sensitization to the hapten diphenylcyclopropenone (DPC). The sequence came from a middle-aged man with alopecia areata. Some clones in this sample may be carry-over from other donors' samples. The CDR3 DNA is TGCAGTGCTAGGACTAGCGGGAGGGAGTACGAGCAGTACTTC. It specifies CSARTSGREYEQYF.